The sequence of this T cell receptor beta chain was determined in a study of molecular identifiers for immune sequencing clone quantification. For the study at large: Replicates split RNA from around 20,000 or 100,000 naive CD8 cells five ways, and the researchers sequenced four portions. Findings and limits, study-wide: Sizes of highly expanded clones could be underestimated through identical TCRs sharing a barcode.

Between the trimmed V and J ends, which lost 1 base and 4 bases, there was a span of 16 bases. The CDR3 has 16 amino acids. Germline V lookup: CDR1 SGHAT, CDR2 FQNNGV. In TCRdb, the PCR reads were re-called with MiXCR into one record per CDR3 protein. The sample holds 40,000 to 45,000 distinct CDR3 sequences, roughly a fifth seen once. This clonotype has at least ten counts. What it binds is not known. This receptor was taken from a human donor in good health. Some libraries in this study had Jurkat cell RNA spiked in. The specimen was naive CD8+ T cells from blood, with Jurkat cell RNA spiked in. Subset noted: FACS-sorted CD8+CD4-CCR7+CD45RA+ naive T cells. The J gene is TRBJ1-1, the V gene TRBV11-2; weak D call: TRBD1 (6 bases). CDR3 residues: CASSLVGGGWGTEAFF. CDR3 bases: TGTGCCAGCAGCTTAGTTGGGGGGGGCTGGGGCACTGAAGCTTTCTTT.